Listed below are T cell receptor beta chains from one sample, sequenced in a study of shared clonotypes between healthy human individuals. The data were produced by immunoSEQ multiplex PCR, yet TCRdb's version contains in-frame clones alone and is incomplete. The sample includes nearly 2 million clones, just under 95% of them seen just once. Sequencing was done on a sample of naive CD8+ T cells sorted from blood. Source of these receptors: a man younger than 35 in good health. CDR3s include the opening cysteine and the closing phenylalanine or tryptophan. Fields, in order: clone size, V gene, D gene, J gene, CDR3 protein, CDR3 DNA. D genes are given only for firm matches. Rows may omit the clone size; those that give it use once, few, many or a size class.

.	TRBV2	.	TRBJ1-4	CASSVSRATNEKLFF	TGTGCCAGCAGTGTAAGCAGGGCAACTAATGAAAAACTGTTTTTT
.	TRBV5-1	TRBD2	TRBJ2-5	CASSGDYEETQYF	TGCGCCAGCAGCGGGGACTATGAAGAGACCCAGTACTTC
.	TRBV4-1	TRBD2	TRBJ2-1	CASSLGGGGPLDEQFF	TGCGCCAGCAGCCTTGGTGGCGGGGGGCCGCTAGATGAGCAGTTCTTC
.	TRBV28	TRBD2	TRBJ2-7	CASSPPRTSSYEQYF	TGTGCCAGCAGCCCCCCCCGGACTAGCAGCTACGAGCAGTACTTC
.	TRBV11-2	.	TRBJ2-3	CASSLTRSGTDTQYF	TGTGCCAGCAGCTTAACGCGGTCTGGCACAGATACGCAGTATTTT
once	TRBV5-6	TRBD1	TRBJ2-2	CASTWDRVNTGELFF	TGTGCCAGCACCTGGGACAGGGTCAACACCGGGGAGCTGTTTTTT
.	TRBV2	TRBD2	TRBJ2-1	CASEGLAGAVEQFF	TGTGCCAGCGAAGGACTAGCGGGAGCGGTTGAGCAGTTCTTC
.	TRBV7-9	.	TRBJ2-3	CASGEVGVTSDTQYF	TGTGCCAGCGGAGAAGTCGGAGTAACGTCAGATACGCAGTATTTT
.	TRBV29-1	.	TRBJ1-1	CSVMGFETEAFF	TGCAGCGTTATGGGTTTTGAAACTGAAGCTTTCTTT
.	TRBV11-2	.	TRBJ2-7	CASSSSNRVIYEQYF	TGTGCCAGCAGCTCCTCCAACAGGGTAATCTACGAGCAGTACTTC
.	TRBV27	TRBD2	TRBJ2-1	CASSSQRDSYNEQFF	TGTGCCAGCAGTTCGCAGCGGGACTCCTACAATGAGCAGTTCTTC
.	TRBV4-3	.	TRBJ1-3	CASSGGFSSGNTIYF	TGCGCCAGCAGCGGAGGCTTCAGCTCTGGAAACACCATATATTTT
.	TRBV10-2	TRBD2	TRBJ2-7	CASSERTSPTYEQYF	TGCGCCAGCAGTGAGAGGACTAGCCCAACCTACGAGCAGTACTTC
.	TRBV9	.	TRBJ2-7	CASSVQEGYEQYF	TGTGCCAGCAGCGTACAGGAGGGCTACGAGCAGTACTTC
.	TRBV27	TRBD1	TRBJ1-1	CASSPLGEGATEAFF	TGTGCCAGCAGTCCCCTGGGTGAGGGGGCTACTGAAGCTTTCTTT
.	TRBV9	.	TRBJ2-1	CASSPVSGVYNEQFF	TGTGCCAGCAGCCCTGTTTCGGGAGTCTACAATGAGCAGTTCTTC
once	TRBV29-1	.	TRBJ1-1	CSVEQGSTEAFF	TGCAGCGTTGAGCAGGGGAGCACTGAAGCTTTCTTT
.	TRBV6-1	.	TRBJ1-4	CASSETVATNEKLFF	TGTGCCAGCAGCGAGACAGTTGCAACTAATGAAAAACTGTTTTTT
.	TRBV27	.	TRBJ2-7	CASSFSVGDKGFSDEQYF	TGTGCCAGCAGTTTTAGCGTGGGGGACAAGGGTTTTAGCGACGAGCAGTACTTC
.	TRBV6-5	.	TRBJ2-5	CASSYLGLFQETQYF	TGTGCCAGCAGTTACCTGGGACTCTTCCAGGAGACCCAGTACTTC